This T cell receptor (beta chain) was obtained from a study of blood T cell repertoires in COVID-19. Study-wide context: Sites across the United States, Italy and Spain contributed samples from acute and convalescent COVID-19.

The CDR3 runs 15 residues. Germline V lookup: CDR1 ENHRY, CDR2 SYGVKD. The V segment lost 0 bases and the J segment 2 bases; nucleotides outside the gene matches: 2. The data were produced by immunoSEQ multiplex PCR, yet TCRdb's version contains in-frame clones alone and is incomplete. The sample holds fewer than 85,000 clones; roughly four fifths are singletons and the top ten take around a fifth. This TCR came from a human donor in a cohort sampled during active COVID-19. The V gene is TRBV10-3, the J gene TRBJ2-7, with 9 bases lining up with TRBD1. Material for sequencing was peripheral blood. CDR3 bases: TGTGCCATCAGTGAGTCGACAGGGGGTCCCTACGAGCAGTACTTC. Its protein is CAISESTGGPYEQYF.